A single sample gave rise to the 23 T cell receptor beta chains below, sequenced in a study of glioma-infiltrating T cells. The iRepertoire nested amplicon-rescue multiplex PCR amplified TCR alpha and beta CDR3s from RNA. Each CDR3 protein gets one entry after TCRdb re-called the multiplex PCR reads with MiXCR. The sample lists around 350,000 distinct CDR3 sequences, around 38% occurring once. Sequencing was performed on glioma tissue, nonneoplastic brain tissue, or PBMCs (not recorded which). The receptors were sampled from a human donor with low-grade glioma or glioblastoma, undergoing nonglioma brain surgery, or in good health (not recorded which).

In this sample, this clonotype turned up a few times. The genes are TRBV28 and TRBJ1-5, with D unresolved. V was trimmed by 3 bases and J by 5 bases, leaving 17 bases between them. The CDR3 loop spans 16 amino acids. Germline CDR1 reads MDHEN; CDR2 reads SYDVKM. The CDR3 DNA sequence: TGTGCCAGCAGTTTGGCAGGAGTTTTTAGGGATCAGCCCCAGCATTTT. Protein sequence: CASSLAGVFRDQPQHF. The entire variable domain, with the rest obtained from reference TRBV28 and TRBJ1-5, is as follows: DVKVTQSSRYLVKRTGEKVFLECVQDMDHENMFWYRQDPGLGLRLIYFSYDVKMKEKGDIPEGYSVSREKKERFSLILESASTNQTSMYLCASSLAGVFRDQPQHFGDGTRLSIL.

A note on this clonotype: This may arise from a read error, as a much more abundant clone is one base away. CDR3 sequence: CASSFGSAYEQYF. The CDR3 DNA follows: TGTGCCAGCAGTTTTGGCTCAGCCTACGAGCAGTACTTC. The chain combines TRBV27 with TRBJ2-7; D remains ambiguous. Germline V gene data show CDR1 as MNHEY and CDR2 as SMNVEV (reference sequence). V dropped 3 bases and J dropped 2 bases, with 8 bases sitting between them. This CDR3 spans 13 amino acids.

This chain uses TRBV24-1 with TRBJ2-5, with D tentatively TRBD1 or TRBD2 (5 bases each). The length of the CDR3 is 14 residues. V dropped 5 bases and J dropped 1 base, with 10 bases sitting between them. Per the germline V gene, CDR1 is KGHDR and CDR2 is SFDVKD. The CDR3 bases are TGTGCCACCAGTGCCTCGGGGACCCAAGAGACCCAGTACTTC. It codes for CATSASGTQETQYF.

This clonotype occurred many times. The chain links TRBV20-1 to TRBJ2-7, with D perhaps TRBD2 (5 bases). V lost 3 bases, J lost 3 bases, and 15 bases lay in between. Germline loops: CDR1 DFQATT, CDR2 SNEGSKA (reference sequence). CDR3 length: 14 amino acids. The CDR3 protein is CSASGPRADYEQYF. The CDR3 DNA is TGCAGTGCTAGTGGTCCGAGGGCCGACTACGAGCAGTACTTC.

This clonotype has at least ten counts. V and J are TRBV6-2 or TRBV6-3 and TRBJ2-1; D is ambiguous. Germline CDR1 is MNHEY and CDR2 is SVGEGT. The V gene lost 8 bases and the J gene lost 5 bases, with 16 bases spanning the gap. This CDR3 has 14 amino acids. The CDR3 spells CASGWRPPNNEQFF. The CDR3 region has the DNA TGTGCCAGCGGTTGGCGGCCCCCCAACAATGAGCAGTTCTTC.

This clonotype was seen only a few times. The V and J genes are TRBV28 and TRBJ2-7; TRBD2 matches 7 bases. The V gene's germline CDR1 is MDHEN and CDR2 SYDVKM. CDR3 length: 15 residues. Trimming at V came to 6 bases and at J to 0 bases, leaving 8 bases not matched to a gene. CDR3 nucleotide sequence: TGTGCCAGCAGCTCGTGGGAGGGAAGCTCCTACGAGCAGTACTTC. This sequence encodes CASSSWEGSSYEQYF.

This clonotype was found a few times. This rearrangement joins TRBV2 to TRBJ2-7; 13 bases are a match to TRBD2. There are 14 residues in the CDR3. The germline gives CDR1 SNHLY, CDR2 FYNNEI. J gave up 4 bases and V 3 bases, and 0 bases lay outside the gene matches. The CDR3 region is CASSETSGRYEQYF. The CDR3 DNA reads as TGTGCCAGCAGTGAGACTAGCGGGAGGTACGAGCAGTACTTC.

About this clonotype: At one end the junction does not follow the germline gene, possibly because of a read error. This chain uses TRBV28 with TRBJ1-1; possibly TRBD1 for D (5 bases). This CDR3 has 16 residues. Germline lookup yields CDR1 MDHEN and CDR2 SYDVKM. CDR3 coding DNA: TGTGCCAGCAGTTTACTTGTGAAGGGTTTGGACACTGAAGCCTTCTTT. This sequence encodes CASSLLVKGLDTEAFF.

Here the CDR3 DNA reads TGTGCCACCAGTGACACTAGCGGGGCCCCTTGGAATGAGCAGTTCTTC. Its protein is CATSDTSGAPWNEQFF. The chain uses TRBV24-1 and TRBJ2-1, with 10 bases that match TRBD2. V was clipped by 4 bases and J by 7 bases; unmatched bases: 9. Germline V gene data show CDR1 as KGHDR and CDR2 as SFDVKD. CDR3 length: 16 amino acids.

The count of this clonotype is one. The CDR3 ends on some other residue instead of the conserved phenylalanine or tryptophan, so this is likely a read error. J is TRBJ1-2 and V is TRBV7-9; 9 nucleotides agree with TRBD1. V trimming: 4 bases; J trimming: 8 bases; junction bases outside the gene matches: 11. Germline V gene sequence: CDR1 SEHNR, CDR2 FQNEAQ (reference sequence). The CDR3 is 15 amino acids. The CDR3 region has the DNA TGTGCCAGCAGCTCCTTCTCACAGGGGGCAAGGGGCTACACCCTC. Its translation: CASSSFSQGARGYTL.

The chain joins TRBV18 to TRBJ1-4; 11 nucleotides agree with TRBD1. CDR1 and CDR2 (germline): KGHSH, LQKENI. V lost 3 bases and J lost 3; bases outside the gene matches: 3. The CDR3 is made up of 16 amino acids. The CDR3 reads CASSPDRGQSNEKLFF. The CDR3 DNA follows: TGTGCCAGCTCACCGGACAGGGGGCAGTCTAATGAAAAACTGTTTTTT.

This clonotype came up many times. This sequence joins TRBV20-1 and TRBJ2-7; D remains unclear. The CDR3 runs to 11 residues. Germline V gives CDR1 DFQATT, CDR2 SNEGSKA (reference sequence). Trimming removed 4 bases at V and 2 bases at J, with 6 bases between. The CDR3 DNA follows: TGCAGTGCTATCGACACCTACGAGCAGTACTTC. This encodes CSAIDTYEQYF.

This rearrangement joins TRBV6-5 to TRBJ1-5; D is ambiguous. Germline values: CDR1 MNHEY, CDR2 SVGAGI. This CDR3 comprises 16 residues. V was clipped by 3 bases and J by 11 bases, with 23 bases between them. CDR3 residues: CASSYPGGSKERAQHF. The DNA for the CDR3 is TGTGCCAGCAGTTATCCCGGCGGCTCAAAGGAACGGGCCCAGCATTTT.

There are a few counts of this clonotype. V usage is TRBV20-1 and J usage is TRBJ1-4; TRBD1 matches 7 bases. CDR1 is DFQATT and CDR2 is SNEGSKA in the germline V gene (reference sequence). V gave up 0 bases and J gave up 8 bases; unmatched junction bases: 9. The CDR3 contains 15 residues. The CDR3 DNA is TGCAGTGCTAGAGATCAGACAGGGTATGGGGAAAAACTGTTTTTT. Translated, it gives CSARDQTGYGEKLFF.

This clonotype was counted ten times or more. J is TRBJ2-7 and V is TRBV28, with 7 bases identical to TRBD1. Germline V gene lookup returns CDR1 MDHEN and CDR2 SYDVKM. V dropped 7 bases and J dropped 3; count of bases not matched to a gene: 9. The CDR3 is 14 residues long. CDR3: CASTFGTAYYEQYF. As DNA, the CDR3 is TGTGCCAGCACCTTTGGGACAGCGTACTACGAGCAGTACTTC.

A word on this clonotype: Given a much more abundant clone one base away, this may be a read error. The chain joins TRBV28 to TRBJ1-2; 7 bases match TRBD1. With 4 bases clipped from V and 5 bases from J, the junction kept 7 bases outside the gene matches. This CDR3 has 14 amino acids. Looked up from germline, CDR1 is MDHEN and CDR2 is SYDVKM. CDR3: CASSSGGNKYGYTF. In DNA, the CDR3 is TGTGCCAGCAGTTCAGGGGGTAATAAGTATGGCTACACCTTC.

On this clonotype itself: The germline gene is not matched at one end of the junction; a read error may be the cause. The CDR3 DNA reads as TGCAGTGCTTTGGGACAGGGGAGGGACAATCAGCCCAAGCATTTT. Encoded protein: CSALGQGRDNQPKHF. The chain uses TRBV20-1 and TRBJ1-5, with TRBD1 matching 10 bases. The germline CDR1 and CDR2 sequences are DFQATT and SNEGSKA (reference sequence). CDR3 length: 15 amino acids.

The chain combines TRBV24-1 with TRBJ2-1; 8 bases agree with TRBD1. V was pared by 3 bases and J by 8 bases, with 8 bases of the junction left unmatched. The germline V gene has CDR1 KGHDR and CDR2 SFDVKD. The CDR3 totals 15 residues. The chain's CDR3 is CATSDAGGAVDEQFF. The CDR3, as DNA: TGTGCCACCAGTGATGCAGGGGGCGCGGTGGATGAGCAGTTCTTC.

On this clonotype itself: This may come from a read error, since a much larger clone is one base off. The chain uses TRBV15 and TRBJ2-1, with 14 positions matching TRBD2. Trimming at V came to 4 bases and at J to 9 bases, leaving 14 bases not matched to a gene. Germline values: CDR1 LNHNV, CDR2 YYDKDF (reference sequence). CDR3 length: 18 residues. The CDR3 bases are TGTGCCACCAGCAATGGCCCGGGACTAGCGGGAGAAGACAGTGAGCAGTTCTTC. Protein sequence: CATSNGPGLAGEDSEQFF.

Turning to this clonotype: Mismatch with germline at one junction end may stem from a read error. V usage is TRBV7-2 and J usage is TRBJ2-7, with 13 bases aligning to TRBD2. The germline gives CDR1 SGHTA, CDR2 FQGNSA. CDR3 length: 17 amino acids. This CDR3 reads CASSIRLAGGQPYKQYF. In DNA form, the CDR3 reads TGTGCCAGCAGCATACGACTAGCGGGAGGCCAACCCTACAAGCAGTACTTC.

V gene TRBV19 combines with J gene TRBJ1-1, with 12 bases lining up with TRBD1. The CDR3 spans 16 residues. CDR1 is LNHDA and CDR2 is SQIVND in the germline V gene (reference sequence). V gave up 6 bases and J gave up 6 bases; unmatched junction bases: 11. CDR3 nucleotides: TGTGCCAGTAGGGGGGACAGGGGGCTATATTCGGCTGAAGCTTTCTTT. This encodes CASRGDRGLYSAEAFF.

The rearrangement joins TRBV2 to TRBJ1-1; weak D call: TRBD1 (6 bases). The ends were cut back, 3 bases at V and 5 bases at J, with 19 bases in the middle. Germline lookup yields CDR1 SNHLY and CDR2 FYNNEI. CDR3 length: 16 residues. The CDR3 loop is CASSEGGTGVGTEAFF. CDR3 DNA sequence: TGTGCCAGCAGTGAGGGGGGCACGGGGGTGGGAACTGAAGCTTTCTTT.

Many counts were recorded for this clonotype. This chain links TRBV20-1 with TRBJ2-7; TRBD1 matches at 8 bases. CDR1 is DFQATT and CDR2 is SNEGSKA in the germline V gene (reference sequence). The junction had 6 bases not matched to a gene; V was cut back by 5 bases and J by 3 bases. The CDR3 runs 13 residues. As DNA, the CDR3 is TGCAGTGCTCTACAGGGGGATGGCTACGAGCAGTACTTC. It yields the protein CSALQGDGYEQYF.